This TCR beta chain was recorded in a study of identical twins. Template switching introduced a universal primer site, and the cDNA bore unique molecular identifiers. TCRdb passed the 5' RACE reads through MiXCR, listing each CDR3 protein once. The sample includes about 210,000 distinct CDR3 sequences, approximately 9% seen only once; the top ten take about 5.2%. CDR1 SGHRS and CDR2 YFSETQ come from the germline V gene. The CDR3 loop spans 15 amino acids. The V gene lost 0 bases and the J gene lost 4 bases, with 11 bases spanning the gap. This chain uses TRBV5-1 with TRBJ2-1, with D possibly being TRBD1 (6 bases). Sequenced sample: memory (CD45RO+) T cells sorted from blood. This sequence was found in a woman younger than 30 in good health. CDR3: CASSLDGQIYNEQFF. CDR3 in DNA: TGCGCCAGCAGCTTGGACGGACAGATTTACAATGAGCAGTTCTTC. The full variable domain, its missing parts supplied by reference TRBV5-1 and TRBJ2-1, is KAGVTQTPRYLIKTRGQQVTLSCSPISGHRSVSWYQQTPGQGLQFLFEYFSETQRNKGNFPGRFSGRQFSNSRSEMNVSTLELGDSALYLCASSLDGQIYNEQFFGPGTRLTVL.